Below are 13 T cell receptor beta chains sequenced from a single sample in a study of T-cell memory formation after mild COVID-19. TCRdb called the 5' RACE reads again in MiXCR, with one record for every CDR3 protein. This sample carries 350,000 to 500,000 distinct CDR3 sequences, 20% to 30% of them seen once, and the ten largest clones take under 15%. Source material: PBMCs or a T cell subset sorted from them (not recorded which). These receptors originate from an adult woman who had mild COVID-19 (a few samples of this study predate the infection). Cell type and time point are not known.

This chain joins TRBV5-4 and TRBJ1-6, with D possibly matching TRBD1 (6 bases). Germline V gene data show CDR1 as SGHNT and CDR2 as YYREEE (reference sequence). The V and J ends lost 6 bases and 10 bases respectively, with 14 bases between them. The CDR3 sequence is 13 residues long. The CDR3 DNA follows: TGTGCCAGCACCCTTACAGGGAACTCACCCCTCCACTTT. This gives the protein CASTLTGNSPLHF.

V is TRBV4-1 and J is TRBJ1-3; D not resolved. Germline V gene data show CDR1 as MGHRA and CDR2 as YSYEKL. The CDR3 sequence is 12 residues long. The V end lost 6 bases, the J end lost 4 bases, and 7 bases lay between the germline ends. DNA for the CDR3: TGCGCCAGCAGTAGCATAGGAAACACCATATATTTT. Translated: CASSSIGNTIYF.

The count of this clonotype is one. The J gene is TRBJ2-1, the V gene TRBV30, with no clear D. The germline V and J ends were trimmed by 0 bases and 5 bases, with 20 bases remaining between them. From germline, CDR1 is GTSNPN and CDR2 SVGIG (reference sequence). The CDR3 loop spans 17 amino acids. CDR3 loop: CAWSVNLGLFANNEQFF. The CDR3 coding sequence is TGTGCCTGGAGTGTAAATCTGGGTCTGTTTGCGAACAATGAGCAGTTCTTC.

This clonotype was seen a handful of times. The chain combines TRBV12-3 or TRBV12-4 with TRBJ1-6, with D perhaps matching TRBD1 (6 bases). The V end lost 2 bases, the J end lost 7 bases, and 12 bases lay between the germline ends. This CDR3 is 15 amino acids long. CDR3: CASSLLDRGNSPLHF. The CDR3 nucleotides read TGTGCCAGCAGTTTATTGGATAGGGGGAATTCACCCCTCCACTTT.

The rearrangement uses TRBV5-1 and TRBJ2-1, with D unclear. Germline-derived CDR1 and CDR2 are SGHRS and YFSETQ. The CDR3 totals 15 residues. V lost 0 bases, J lost 0 bases, and 7 bases lay in between. The CDR3 protein is CASSLGDTSYNEQFF. CDR3 DNA sequence: TGCGCCAGCAGCTTGGGGGATACCTCCTACAATGAGCAGTTCTTC.

This clonotype was recorded at least ten times. This chain connects TRBV4-1 to TRBJ1-4; D not certain. Germline V gene sequence: CDR1 MGHRA, CDR2 YSYEKL. V lost 0 bases and J lost 3, with 8 bases in between. The CDR3 is made up of 15 amino acids. The CDR3 DNA is TGCGCCAGCAGCCAAGATAGTATCCCTAATGAAAAACTGTTTTTT. It codes for CASSQDSIPNEKLFF.

This clonotype turned up a few times. This sequence joins TRBV4-3 and TRBJ2-7, with D uncertain. The CDR3 spans 17 residues. Germline lookup yields CDR1 LGHNA and CDR2 YSLEER. V lost 0 bases, J lost 5 bases, and 20 bases lay in between. The DNA for the CDR3 is TGCGCCAGCAGCCAAGATTCGCGAGTGGTGGGCCGGGACGAGCAGTACTTC. Amino acid sequence: CASSQDSRVVGRDEQYF.

J is TRBJ2-2 and V is TRBV29-1; D ambiguous. The CDR3 totals 15 residues. CDR1 is SQVTM and CDR2 is ANQGSEA in the germline V gene. Here the CDR3 reads CRGRAWRANTGELFF. CDR3 sequence (DNA): TGCAGGGGCAGAGCGTGGCGAGCGAACACCGGGGAGCTGTTTTTT.

This clonotype was seen repeatedly, ten times or more. The gene calls are TRBV11-2 and TRBJ1-5, with 7 bases matching TRBD1. This CDR3 is built from 14 residues. J was trimmed by 2 bases and V by 3 bases; bases with no gene match: 1. Germline values: CDR1 SGHAT, CDR2 FQNNGV. CDR3 in DNA: TGTGCCAGCAGCTTCGGGACAGGCAATCAGCCCCAGCATTTT. Translating gives CASSFGTGNQPQHF.

This clonotype showed up just a few times. The genes are TRBV20-1 and TRBJ2-1; D perhaps matches TRBD2 (6 bases). Per the germline V gene, CDR1 is DFQATT and CDR2 is SNEGSKA (reference sequence). The CDR3 runs 16 residues. V dropped 3 bases and J dropped 3 bases, with 18 bases sitting between them. CDR3 sequence reads: CSARASLAAFYNEQFF. In DNA form, the CDR3 reads TGCAGTGCTAGGGCCTCACTAGCAGCTTTCTACAATGAGCAGTTCTTC.

This clonotype was detected a few times. The CDR3 sequence: CASSSYGDGYTF. Here the CDR3 DNA reads TGCGCCAGCAGCTCGTATGGGGATGGCTACACCTTC. The chain carries TRBV4-3 and TRBJ1-2; D is uncertain. Per germline, CDR1 LGHNA and CDR2 YSLEER. V lost 5 bases and J lost 6, with 10 bases in between. The CDR3 consists of 12 residues.

This clonotype was seen only a few times. The chain employs TRBV3-1 and TRBJ2-3; TRBD1 aligns across 10 bases. This CDR3 has 16 residues. CDR1 is LGHDT, CDR2 YNNKEL, per germline (reference sequence). The junction had 9 bases not matched to a gene; V was cut back by 4 bases and J by 5 bases. CDR3 residues: CASSPPDRGHGDTQYF. Written as DNA, the CDR3 is TGTGCCAGCAGCCCACCCGACAGGGGGCACGGAGATACGCAGTATTTT.

This chain links TRBV5-5 with TRBJ2-7; D unresolved. The V and J ends lost 2 bases and 5 bases respectively, with 14 bases between them. The germline CDR1 and CDR2 sequences are SGHKS and YYEKEE (reference sequence). The CDR3 length is 14 residues. CDR3 in amino acids: CASSLGPPAHEQYF. CDR3 bases: TGTGCCAGCAGCTTAGGGCCTCCAGCCCACGAGCAGTACTTC.